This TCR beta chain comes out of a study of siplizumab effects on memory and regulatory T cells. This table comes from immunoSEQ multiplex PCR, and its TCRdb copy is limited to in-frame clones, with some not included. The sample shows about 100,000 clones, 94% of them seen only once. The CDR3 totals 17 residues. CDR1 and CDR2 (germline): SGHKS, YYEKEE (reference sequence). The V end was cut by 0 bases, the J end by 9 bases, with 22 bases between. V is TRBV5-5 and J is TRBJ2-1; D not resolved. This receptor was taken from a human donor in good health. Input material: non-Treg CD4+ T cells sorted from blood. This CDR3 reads CASSLGFGITLSVEQFF. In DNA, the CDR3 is TGTGCCAGCAGCTTGGGTTTCGGTATAACACTTTCTGTTGAGCAGTTCTTC.